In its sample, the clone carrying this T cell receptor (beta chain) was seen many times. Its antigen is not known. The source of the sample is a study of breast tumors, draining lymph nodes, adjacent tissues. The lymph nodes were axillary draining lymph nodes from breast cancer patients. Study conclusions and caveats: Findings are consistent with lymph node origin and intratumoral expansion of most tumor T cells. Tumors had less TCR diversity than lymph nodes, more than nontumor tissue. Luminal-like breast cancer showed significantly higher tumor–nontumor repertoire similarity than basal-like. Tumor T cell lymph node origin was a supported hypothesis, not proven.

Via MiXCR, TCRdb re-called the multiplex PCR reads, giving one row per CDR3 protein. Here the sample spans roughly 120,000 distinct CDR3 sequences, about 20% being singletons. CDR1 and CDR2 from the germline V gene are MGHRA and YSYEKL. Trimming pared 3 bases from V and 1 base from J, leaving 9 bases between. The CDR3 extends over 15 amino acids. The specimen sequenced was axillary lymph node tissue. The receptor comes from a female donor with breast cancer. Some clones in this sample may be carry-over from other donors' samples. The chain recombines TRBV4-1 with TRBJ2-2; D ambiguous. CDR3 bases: TGCGCCAGCAGCCAGGAACAACTGAACACCGGGGAGCTGTTTTTT. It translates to CASSQEQLNTGELFF.